These T cell receptor beta chains were read from a single sample in a study of PD-L1 blockade in urothelial cancer. The method was immunoSEQ multiplex PCR; TCRdb's version includes in-frame clones alone and lacks a portion of them. Among some 31,000 clones, around 84% were seen once, and the ten largest hold approximately 3.1%. Sequencing used PBMCs, obtained around atezolizumab (anti-PD-L1) treatment. These receptors all stem from a man in his 70s with urothelial cancer. Both conserved end residues are part of each CDR3. The order of the fields is J gene, D gene, V gene, clone size, CDR3 DNA, CDR3 protein. D genes are given only for firm matches. Part of the rows lack a size; the others show once, few, many or a class for expanded clones.

J: TRBJ1-5; D: TRBD1; V: TRBV5-5; size: NA; DNA: TGTGCCAGCAGCTCATACCGGGACAGAGGCTATCAGCCCCAGCATTTT; CDR3: CASSSYRDRGYQPQHF
J: TRBJ2-7; D: NA; V: TRBV6-6; size: NA; DNA: TGTGCCAGCAGTTACTCTGGCAGGGGAAGCTACGAGCAGTACTTC; CDR3: CASSYSGRGSYEQYF
J: TRBJ1-6; D: TRBD1; V: TRBV4-2; size: NA; DNA: TGTGCCAGCAGCCAAGAGGTCAAGGGACAGGGGCGAATCGACAATTCACCCCTCCACTTT; CDR3: CASSQEVKGQGRIDNSPLHF
J: TRBJ2-2; D: TRBD2; V: TRBV19; size: NA; DNA: TGTGCCAGTAGTCGACGGACTAGCGGAGGGACCGGGGAGCTGTTTTTT; CDR3: CASSRRTSGGTGELFF
J: TRBJ2-7; D: TRBD1; V: TRBV7-2; size: NA; DNA: TGTGCCAGCAGCATGACAGGGGGCCCCTACGAGCAGTACTTC; CDR3: CASSMTGGPYEQYF
J: TRBJ2-3; D: NA; V: TRBV7-2; size: NA; DNA: TGTGCCAGCAGCTTACTGGCGGGCTACACAGATACGCAGTATTTT; CDR3: CASSLLAGYTDTQYF
J: TRBJ2-7; D: TRBD2; V: TRBV5-1; size: NA; DNA: TGCGCCAGCACCCCAACTAGCGGGCAATACGAGCAGTACTTC; CDR3: CASTPTSGQYEQYF
J: TRBJ1-4; D: NA; V: TRBV5-5; size: few; DNA: TGTGCCAGCAGTTCAAACAGGATGAATGAAAAACTGTTTTTT; CDR3: CASSSNRMNEKLFF
J: TRBJ2-3; D: TRBD1; V: TRBV4-3; size: NA; DNA: TGCGCCAGCAGCCAAGGGAACAGGGGCACCACAGATACGCAGTATTTT; CDR3: CASSQGNRGTTDTQYF
J: TRBJ1-1; D: TRBD1; V: TRBV6-1; size: NA; DNA: TGTGCCAGCAGTGAACCCGGGACAGGGATCTTTAGGAACACTGAAGCTTTCTTT; CDR3: CASSEPGTGIFRNTEAFF
J: TRBJ1-3; D: TRBD1; V: TRBV9; size: NA; DNA: TGTGCCAGCAGCGTAGTTCCGGGACAGGGAGCCGGAAACACCATATATTTT; CDR3: CASSVVPGQGAGNTIYF
J: TRBJ2-4; D: NA; V: TRBV5-1; size: NA; DNA: TGCGCCAGCAGCCAACAGGGAGACAAAAACATTCAGTACTTC; CDR3: CASSQQGDKNIQYF
J: TRBJ2-1; D: TRBD2; V: TRBV4-1; size: NA; DNA: TGCGCCAGCAGCGGACCTTTAGCGGGAGGATCCTACAATGAGCAGTTCTTC; CDR3: CASSGPLAGGSYNEQFF
J: TRBJ2-1; D: TRBD2; V: TRBV19; size: NA; DNA: TGTGCCAGTAGTGAGTTTAGCGGGAGGTCTGCTGAGCAGTTCTTC; CDR3: CASSEFSGRSAEQFF
J: TRBJ1-2; D: NA; V: TRBV4-1; size: NA; DNA: TGCGCCAGCAGCCCACAGTCCGGGGGGCGATACTATGGCTACACCTTC; CDR3: CASSPQSGGRYYGYTF
J: TRBJ2-3; D: TRBD1; V: TRBV11-2; size: NA; DNA: TGTGCCAGCAGCATAAACGTCCGGGACAGGGAGTATTTT; CDR3: CASSINVRDREYF
J: TRBJ2-3; D: NA; V: TRBV28; size: NA; DNA: TGTGCCAGCAGTTTAACTAGACCCCCCCGTACGCAGTATTTT; CDR3: CASSLTRPPRTQYF
J: TRBJ1-2; D: TRBD1; V: TRBV19; size: few; DNA: TGTGCCAGCAAGAACCAGGGACAGGGAGGGGGCTACACCTTC; CDR3: CASKNQGQGGGYTF
J: TRBJ2-7; D: NA; V: TRBV6-5; size: NA; DNA: TGTGCCAGCAGGGGGCAGGGTATTACCTACGAGCAGTACTTC; CDR3: CASRGQGITYEQYF
J: TRBJ1-4; D: NA; V: TRBV21-1; size: NA; DNA: TGTGCCAGCAGCAAACGGGGCAGGGGGAGGCTAAATGAAAAACTGTTTTTT; CDR3: CASSKRGRGRLNEKLFF
J: TRBJ2-5; D: TRBD1; V: TRBV19; size: NA; DNA: TGTGCCAGTAGAGGGACAGGACAAGAGACCCAGTACTTC; CDR3: CASRGTGQETQYF
J: TRBJ1-3; D: NA; V: TRBV6-5; size: NA; DNA: TGTGCCAGCAGTTACTCGTACAGGTCGGAGAGCACCATATATTTT; CDR3: CASSYSYRSESTIYF
J: TRBJ1-2; D: NA; V: TRBV2; size: NA; DNA: TGTGCCAGCAGTCTGGGTCGGAGCGCGGATTATGGCTACACCTTC; CDR3: CASSLGRSADYGYTF
J: TRBJ2-3; D: NA; V: TRBV27; size: once; DNA: TGTGCCAGCGGGACTAGCACAGATACGCAGTATTTT; CDR3: CASGTSTDTQYF
J: TRBJ1-1; D: TRBD1; V: TRBV4-1; size: few; DNA: TGCGCCAGCAGCCAAGTGACAGGGGGAAACACTGAAGCTTTCTTT; CDR3: CASSQVTGGNTEAFF
J: TRBJ2-5; D: NA; V: TRBV9; size: NA; DNA: TGTGCCAGCAGCGTAGGCGATCGCCAAGAGACCCAGTACTTC; CDR3: CASSVGDRQETQYF
J: TRBJ2-3; D: TRBD1; V: TRBV2; size: NA; DNA: TGTGCCAGCACCATGGGACAGGGTGGTAGCACAGATACGCAGTATTTT; CDR3: CASTMGQGGSTDTQYF